The 27 T cell receptor beta chains in this list originate from one sample, sequenced in a study of T-cell memory formation after mild COVID-19. MiXCR, applied by TCRdb to the 5' RACE reads, yields one record per CDR3 protein. There are fewer than 300,000 distinct CDR3 sequences in the sample; around 15% occur only once, and roughly a fifth lies in the top ten. The sequenced sample consisted of PBMCs or a T cell subset sorted from them (not recorded which). The receptors were sampled from a man between 18 and 35 years old who had mild COVID-19 (a few samples of this study predate the infection). Cell type and time point are not known.

The chain has TRBV6-2 or TRBV6-3 and TRBJ2-2; no clear D. V was pared by 0 bases and J by 5 bases, with 10 bases between. CDR3 length: 15 residues. Germline CDR1 is MNHEY and CDR2 is SVGEGT. The CDR3 loop reads CASSYSEYGTGELFF. The CDR3 bases are TGTGCCAGCAGTTACTCGGAGTACGGAACCGGGGAGCTGTTTTTT.

This clonotype has only a few counts. The chain has TRBV6-2 or TRBV6-3 and TRBJ2-5, with 10 nucleotides matching TRBD1. The V gene's germline CDR1 is MNHEY and CDR2 SVGEGT. The CDR3 consists of 15 residues. V gave up 4 bases and J gave up 5 bases; unmatched junction bases: 7. As DNA, the CDR3 is TGTGCCAGCAGTTTTCCGGGACAGGGGTTGGAGACCCAGTACTTC. Translating it yields CASSFPGQGLETQYF.

The table lists this clonotype with a few counts. This chain connects TRBV9 to TRBJ1-2; 10 positions agree with TRBD1. V shed 4 bases and J 10 bases; nucleotides not matched to a gene: 10. The CDR3 covers 14 residues. Germline CDR1 and CDR2: SGDLS and YYNGEE. Here the CDR3 reads CASSTPPGQGPYTF. The CDR3, as DNA: TGTGCCAGCAGCACTCCGCCGGGACAGGGGCCCTACACCTTC.

V is TRBV10-3 and J is TRBJ1-1; maybe TRBD1 (5 bases). CDR1 ENHRY and CDR2 SYGVKD come from the germline V gene. The CDR3 has 14 residues. V was shortened by 10 bases and J by 1 base, with 16 bases between the two germline ends. CDR3 DNA: TGTGCCACCTCAGAAGGGAGGGGGAACACTGAAGCTTTCTTT. Translating it yields CATSEGRGNTEAFF.

This rearrangement joins TRBV5-1 to TRBJ1-2, with 9 bases matching TRBD1. This CDR3 is built from 16 residues. V shed 4 bases and J 4 bases; nucleotides not matched to a gene: 11. Germline V gene data show CDR1 as SGHRS and CDR2 as YFSETQ. CDR3 coding DNA: TGCGCCAGCAGCCCCCGGGACAGGGTACAAGTCTATGGCTACACCTTC. It translates to CASSPRDRVQVYGYTF.

The V call is TRBV7-3, the J call TRBJ2-3; 11 positions match TRBD2. Germline trimming cut 4 bases from V and 0 bases from J; bases unmatched to any gene: 3. Germline assignment: CDR1 SGHTA and CDR2 FQGTGA. The CDR3 is 16 residues long. The CDR3 DNA follows: TGTGCCAGCAGCTCGGGGACTAGCGGAAGCACAGATACGCAGTATTTT. Translation: CASSSGTSGSTDTQYF.

This clonotype was recorded many times. The rearrangement links TRBV5-1 to TRBJ1-2; maybe TRBD1 (5 bases). Trimming pared 3 bases from V and 4 bases from J, leaving 16 bases between. The length of the CDR3 is 15 residues. Germline assignment: CDR1 SGHRS and CDR2 YFSETQ. The CDR3 DNA follows: TGCGCCAGCAGCTCAACGGGGGATGGGGTCTATGGCTACACCTTC. Protein: CASSSTGDGVYGYTF.

The sample holds a few counts of this clonotype. The chain recombines TRBV12-3 or TRBV12-4 with TRBJ2-5, with 7 bases fitting TRBD2. This CDR3 comprises 14 residues. Trimming at V came to 3 bases and at J to 4 bases, leaving 5 bases not matched to a gene. CDR3 residues: CASSLSGTTETQYF. DNA for the CDR3: TGTGCCAGCAGTTTGTCCGGGACTACAGAGACCCAGTACTTC.

This clonotype has a handful of counts. The chain links TRBV20-1 to TRBJ1-2; possibly TRBD1 for D (6 bases). CDR3 length: 13 amino acids. V gave up 0 bases and J gave up 6 bases, with 11 bases separating them. CDR1 and CDR2 (germline): DFQATT, SNEGSKA (reference sequence). CDR3 loop: CSARDDRWNGYTF. The DNA of the CDR3 is TGCAGTGCTAGAGATGACAGGTGGAATGGCTACACCTTC.

V usage is TRBV9 and J usage is TRBJ2-5; D possibly corresponds to TRBD2 (7 bases). CDR1 is SGDLS, CDR2 YYNGEE, per germline. The CDR3 length is 15 residues. Trimming left V 4 bases short and J 5 bases short, with 18 bases between. The chain's CDR3 is CASSPSGGARETQYF. CDR3 nucleotide sequence: TGTGCCAGCAGCCCCAGTGGGGGGGCCCGGGAGACCCAGTACTTC.

This chain connects TRBV3-1 to TRBJ2-1; possibly TRBD1 or TRBD2 for D (6 bases each). Germline assignment: CDR1 LGHDT and CDR2 YNNKEL (reference sequence). Trimming shortened V by 5 bases and J by 4 bases, and 24 bases separated the two germline ends. This CDR3 is 18 amino acids long. The CDR3 reads CASSRPPGALAQYNEQFF. The CDR3, as DNA: TGTGCCAGCAGCAGACCCCCGGGGGCTCTTGCCCAGTACAATGAGCAGTTCTTC.

This clonotype came up a few times. As DNA, the CDR3 is TGTGCCAGCAGAACCAAGGAGACCCAGTACTTC. Its protein is CASRTKETQYF. V is TRBV6-5 and J is TRBJ2-5; D remains unclear. Germline V gives CDR1 MNHEY, CDR2 SVGAGI. The CDR3 sequence is 11 residues long. V was pared by 6 bases and J by 5 bases, with 7 bases between.

The sample holds a few counts of this clonotype. This chain joins TRBV5-1 and TRBJ2-1; no clear D gene. The CDR3 loop spans 14 amino acids. V gave up 2 bases and J gave up 8 bases, with 14 bases separating them. Looked up from germline, CDR1 is SGHRS and CDR2 is YFSETQ. The CDR3 coding sequence is TGCGCCAGCAGCTTTGGGCTAGGAGTTGATGAGCAGTTCTTC. Its protein is CASSFGLGVDEQFF.

This clonotype was seen a handful of times. The J gene is TRBJ1-1, the V gene TRBV3-1; no clear D. The V and J ends lost 0 bases and 10 bases respectively, with 18 bases between them. The CDR3 is 15 amino acids. CDR1 and CDR2 (germline): LGHDT, YNNKEL (reference sequence). CDR3 bases: TGTGCCAGCAGCCAAGATCTTGCCTCATCGGGGAGAGCTTTCTTT. Translated, it gives CASSQDLASSGRAFF.

The sample holds a few counts of this clonotype. The CDR3 nucleotides are TGTGCCATCAGTGACGAAGAAAGCGGGTGGTCGGATGAGCAGTTCTTC. Translated, it gives CAISDEESGWSDEQFF. The chain combines TRBV10-3 with TRBJ2-1; tentative D call: TRBD2 (6 bases). There are 16 residues in the CDR3. Germline assignment: CDR1 ENHRY and CDR2 SYGVKD. V was pared by 3 bases and J by 8 bases, with 20 bases between.

The chain joins TRBV6-2 or TRBV6-3 to TRBJ2-7; no definite D call. The CDR3 sequence is 15 residues long. Germline V gene data show CDR1 as MNHEY and CDR2 as SVGEGT. Trimming shortened V by 3 bases and J by 2 bases, and 14 bases separated the two germline ends. The CDR3 reads CASSYRGSPPYEQYV. The CDR3 DNA follows: TGTGCCAGCAGTTATCGTGGAAGCCCACCCTACGAGCAGTACGTC.

This clonotype has more than one count but fewer than ten. The chain has TRBV12-3 or TRBV12-4 and TRBJ1-2, with 7 positions matching TRBD1. The CDR3 length is 15 residues. The J segment lost 5 bases and the V segment lost 5 bases, leaving 11 bases of the junction unmatched. The CDR3 bases are TGTGCCAGCAGTCCGGCGGGAAGGGGGCTATATGGCTACACCTTC. Residues: CASSPAGRGLYGYTF.

The chain recombines TRBV12-3 or TRBV12-4 with TRBJ2-7; tentative D call: TRBD1 (6 bases). V lost 5 bases to trimming and J lost 2 bases, with 13 bases between them. This CDR3 has 14 amino acids. The CDR3 sequence: CASSHRVYAYEQYF. The CDR3 nucleotides are TGTGCCAGCAGTCACAGGGTTTACGCCTACGAGCAGTACTTC.

The rearrangement uses TRBV6-2 or TRBV6-3 and TRBJ1-2, with a tentative D call TRBD1 (6 bases). CDR3 size: 15 residues. CDR1 MNHEY and CDR2 SVGEGT come from the germline V gene. The ends were cut back, 7 bases at V and 0 bases at J, with 15 bases in the middle. CDR3 in amino acids: CASTPQTGANYGYTF. CDR3 nucleotide sequence: TGTGCCAGCACCCCACAGACAGGCGCTAACTATGGCTACACCTTC.

This clonotype was found a few times. The CDR3 is CASSYRLGEQFF. In DNA, the CDR3 is TGCGCCAGCAGCTACCGGCTGGGTGAGCAGTTCTTC. The V gene is TRBV5-1, the J gene TRBJ2-1; no definite D call. This CDR3 contains 12 residues. Germline CDR1 SGHRS, CDR2 YFSETQ. V lost 3 bases and J 9 bases, leaving 10 bases between the germline ends.

This clonotype was counted between two and nine times. This chain links TRBV7-2 with TRBJ1-6; D not resolved. V was pared by 5 bases and J by 0 bases, with 14 bases between. Germline lookup yields CDR1 SGHTA and CDR2 FQGNSA. The CDR3 totals 17 residues. This chain's CDR3 is CASSLEGSSSYNSPLHF. The DNA for the CDR3 is TGTGCCAGCAGCCTAGAAGGCAGTAGCTCCTATAATTCACCCCTCCACTTT.

This rearrangement joins TRBV6-2 or TRBV6-3 to TRBJ1-2; D is possibly TRBD1 (5 bases). This CDR3 comprises 13 residues. Trimming removed 2 bases at V and 4 bases at J, with 8 bases between. Germline V CDR1 and CDR2: MNHEY, SVGEGT. The CDR3 sequence: CASSYVRAYGYTF. CDR3 nucleotides: TGTGCCAGCAGTTACGTCAGGGCCTATGGCTACACCTTC.

This clonotype appeared a few times. This sequence joins TRBV15 and TRBJ2-7; D is perhaps TRBD1 (5 bases). The germline V gene encodes CDR1 LNHNV and CDR2 YYDKDF (reference sequence). Between the trimmed V and J ends, which lost 4 bases and 2 bases, there was a span of 9 bases. The CDR3 runs 13 residues. Here the CDR3 DNA reads TGTGCCACCAGCACAGGGCGTACCTACGAGCAGTACTTC. Amino acid sequence: CATSTGRTYEQYF.

This clonotype has more than one count but fewer than ten. V is TRBV7-9 and J is TRBJ2-2; D uncertain. The CDR3 loop spans 13 amino acids. The V end was cut by 1 base, the J end by 6 bases, with 6 bases between. Germline assignment: CDR1 SEHNR and CDR2 FQNEAQ (reference sequence). CDR3 DNA sequence: TGTGCCAGCAGCTTAGAATGGGCCGGGGAGCTGTTTTTT. Translated, it gives CASSLEWAGELFF.

The CDR3 bases are TGTGCCAGCTCTTGGCAGGACTCAACCTACGAGCAGTACTTC. It codes for CASSWQDSTYEQYF. The J gene is TRBJ2-7, the V gene TRBV6-5; D is possibly TRBD2 (5 bases). The V and J ends lost 8 bases and 2 bases respectively, with 16 bases between them. The germline V gene encodes CDR1 MNHEY and CDR2 SVGAGI. This CDR3 spans 14 amino acids.

The chain recombines TRBV20-1 with TRBJ2-3; 9 nucleotides line up with TRBD2. The germline CDR1 and CDR2 sequences are DFQATT and SNEGSKA (reference sequence). This CDR3 comprises 15 residues. V shed 5 bases and J 2 bases; nucleotides not matched to a gene: 8. The CDR3 coding sequence is TGCAGTGCTCCCCGGAAGCGGGGGGCCACAGATACGCAGTATTTT. This sequence encodes CSAPRKRGATDTQYF.

This clonotype has only a few counts. The chain carries TRBV19 and TRBJ2-1; D might be TRBD1 or TRBD2, each matching 6 bases. Germline V gene data show CDR1 as LNHDA and CDR2 as SQIVND (reference sequence). Trimming left V 3 bases short and J 8 bases short, with 17 bases between. This CDR3 spans 15 amino acids. As DNA, the CDR3 is TGTGCCAGTAGTATTTCGGGGGCTCCTTGGGATGAGCAGTTCTTC. This encodes CASSISGAPWDEQFF. Combining the CDR3 with reference TRBV19 and TRBJ2-1 gives the whole variable domain DGGITQSPKYLFRKEGQNVTLSCEQNLNHDAMYWYRQDPGQGLRLIYYSQIVNDFQKGDIAEGYSVSREKKESFPLTVTSAQKNPTAFYLCASSISGAPWDEQFFGPGTRLTVL.